The 27 T cell receptor beta chains below come from one sample, sequenced in a study of identical twins. Each CDR3 protein gets one entry after TCRdb re-called the 5' RACE reads with MiXCR. In the table there are under 300,000 distinct CDR3 sequences, more than 9.5% of which are singletons. These data also featured in a second study, about yellow fever vaccine responses in identical twins.

The sequencing sample was made of memory (CD45RO+) T cells sorted from blood. Receptors were obtained from a woman under 30 in good health.

This chain connects TRBV20-1 to TRBJ2-5; 14 bases are shared with TRBD2. J lost 4 bases, V lost 6 bases, and 7 bases had no gene match. The length of the CDR3 is 15 residues. Germline V gene data show CDR1 as DFQATT and CDR2 as SNEGSKA (reference sequence). The CDR3 bases are TGCAGTGCATTGGGACTAGCGGGAGATCGAGAGACCCAGTACTTC. It specifies CSALGLAGDRETQYF.

In this sample, this clonotype turned up a few times. The J gene is TRBJ2-3, the V gene TRBV29-1; tentative D call: TRBD1 (6 bases). Germline CDR1 SQVTM, CDR2 ANQGSEA. The V end lost 2 bases, the J end lost 6 bases, and 12 bases lay between the germline ends. This CDR3 is built from 13 residues. CDR3 loop: CSVEYQGTDTQYF. In DNA form, the CDR3 reads TGCAGCGTTGAATATCAGGGGACGGATACGCAGTATTTT.

The rearrangement uses TRBV20-1 and TRBJ2-7; D is uncertain. The CDR3 is 14 amino acids. Trimming pared 1 base from V and 7 bases from J, leaving 17 bases between. Germline CDR1 reads DFQATT; CDR2 reads SNEGSKA (reference sequence). CDR3 DNA sequence: TGCAGTGCTAGAGCTCCCGCGGAGATATGGGAGCAGTACTTC. Translation gives CSARAPAEIWEQYF.

V gene TRBV12-3 or TRBV12-4 combines with J gene TRBJ2-3; no definite D call. V lost 6 bases and J lost 1, with 8 bases in between. CDR3 size: 13 residues. The CDR3 loop reads CASRSRGTDTQYF. The CDR3 DNA follows: TGTGCCAGCAGGAGTCGGGGCACAGATACGCAGTATTTT.

The chain combines TRBV9 with TRBJ1-2; no definite D call. Germline lookup yields CDR1 SGDLS and CDR2 YYNGEE. The CDR3 length is 12 residues. Trimming removed 4 bases from V and 3 bases from J, with 7 bases in between. The CDR3 loop reads CASSRVDYGYTF. DNA of the CDR3: TGTGCCAGCAGCAGGGTAGACTATGGCTACACCTTC.

V usage is TRBV7-2 and J usage is TRBJ2-5; 9 nucleotides line up with TRBD2. V was pared by 5 bases and J by 5 bases, with 9 bases of the junction left unmatched. The germline V gene encodes CDR1 SGHTA and CDR2 FQGNSA. This CDR3 is 15 amino acids long. The CDR3 here is CASSRPREGGETQYF. CDR3 coding DNA: TGTGCCAGCAGCCGCCCGCGGGAGGGCGGGGAGACCCAGTACTTC.

This clonotype was counted at least ten times. This chain uses TRBV10-3 with TRBJ2-2; tentatively, D is TRBD2 (6 bases). Germline lookup yields CDR1 ENHRY and CDR2 SYGVKD. The V gene lost 0 bases and the J gene lost 4 bases, with 6 bases spanning the gap. The CDR3 contains 14 residues. Written as DNA, the CDR3 is TGTGCCATCAGTGAGTCGGAGGGCACCGGGGAGCTGTTTTTT. Its protein is CAISESEGTGELFF.

This clonotype was counted only a few times. This chain connects TRBV18 to TRBJ2-1, with D possibly TRBD1 on 8 matching bases. Germline-derived CDR1 and CDR2 are KGHSH and LQKENI. The V end lost 7 bases, the J end lost 5 bases, and 36 bases lay between the germline ends. CDR3 length: 21 residues. Written as DNA, the CDR3 is TGTGCCAGCTACCTTGACAGGGGATCACGCCCGGGGGGACAACTGAACAATGAGCAGTTCTTC. It translates to CASYLDRGSRPGGQLNNEQFF.

V usage is TRBV4-3 and J usage is TRBJ2-1, with TRBD1 as a possible D gene (5 bases). CDR3 length equals 16 residues. Germline assignment: CDR1 LGHNA and CDR2 YSLEER. V shed 0 bases and J shed 3 bases, with 12 bases lying between them. The CDR3 is CASSQDLRDSYNEQFF. In DNA form, the CDR3 reads TGCGCCAGCAGCCAAGACTTGAGAGACAGCTACAATGAGCAGTTCTTC.

A few counts support this clonotype. The chain uses TRBV4-1 and TRBJ2-2; TRBD1 is a possible D gene (5 bases). This CDR3 is built from 18 residues. Trimming left V 1 base short and J 6 bases short, with 21 bases between. CDR1 is MGHRA, CDR2 YSYEKL, per germline. CDR3 region: CASSQGPPAAVGAGELFF. The CDR3 nucleotides read TGCGCCAGCAGCCAAGGTCCACCTGCAGCAGTAGGGGCCGGGGAGCTGTTTTTT.

This clonotype has only a few counts. The gene calls are TRBV5-6 and TRBJ1-3, with D possibly TRBD1 on 5 matching bases. Trimming left V 3 bases short and J 0 bases short, with 10 bases between. The CDR3 loop spans 15 amino acids. Germline V CDR1 and CDR2: SGHDT, YYEEEE. The CDR3: CASSSRQISGNTIYF. The DNA of the CDR3 is TGTGCCAGCAGCTCTCGACAGATCTCTGGAAACACCATATATTTT.

This clonotype has only a few counts. The gene calls are TRBV20-1 and TRBJ2-1; 7 positions agree with TRBD2. The V and J ends lost 4 bases and 3 bases, in that order; junction bases with no gene match: 15. From germline, CDR1 is DFQATT and CDR2 SNEGSKA (reference sequence). The CDR3 runs to 17 residues. CDR3 sequence (DNA): TGCAGTGCTACGAGGGATGGCGGGAGCAGTTACTACAATGAGCAGTTCTTC. It specifies CSATRDGGSSYYNEQFF.

V gene TRBV7-9 combines with J gene TRBJ2-7; TRBD1 aligns across 8 bases. In germline, CDR1 is SEHNR, CDR2 FQNEAQ (reference sequence). The CDR3 sequence is 14 residues long. The junction had 5 bases not matched to a gene; V was cut back by 1 base and J by 6 bases. This CDR3 is CASSLGQGSSEQYF. CDR3 bases: TGTGCCAGCAGCTTAGGACAGGGGTCTAGCGAGCAGTACTTC.

This clonotype was detected ten times or more. The CDR3 loop reads CSARTSGGFTDTQYF. The CDR3 coding sequence is TGCAGTGCGAGAACTAGCGGGGGGTTTACAGATACGCAGTATTTT. This chain connects TRBV20-1 to TRBJ2-3; TRBD2 aligns across 12 bases. Germline V gene data show CDR1 as DFQATT and CDR2 as SNEGSKA (reference sequence). V trimming: 6 bases; J trimming: 3 bases; junction bases outside the gene matches: 7. There are 15 residues in the CDR3.

The table lists this clonotype with many counts. The chain links TRBV12-3 or TRBV12-4 to TRBJ1-4, with D perhaps matching TRBD1 (6 bases). The CDR3 is 15 amino acids. Trimming cost V 1 base and J 5 bases, with 11 bases left between them. This chain's CDR3 is CASSLGAGENEKLFF. As DNA, the CDR3 is TGTGCCAGCAGTTTAGGGGCAGGGGAAAATGAAAAACTGTTTTTT.

CDR3 nucleotide sequence: TGCGCCAGCAGCCAAGATCTAGTAACCTACAATGAGCAGTTCTTC. Its protein is CASSQDLVTYNEQFF. This chain uses TRBV4-3 with TRBJ2-1; no reliable D call. Trimming left V 0 bases short and J 2 bases short, with 8 bases between. Per the germline V gene, CDR1 is LGHNA and CDR2 is YSLEER. The CDR3 is 15 residues long.

The sample holds a few counts of this clonotype. V usage is TRBV5-1 and J usage is TRBJ1-6; TRBD1 aligns across 8 bases. Germline loops: CDR1 SGHRS, CDR2 YFSETQ. CDR3 length: 15 amino acids. Trimming cost V 0 bases and J 6 bases; bases outside gene matches: 2. The CDR3 DNA follows: TGCGCCAGCAGCTTGGGACAGGGGCGTAATTCACCCCTCCACTTT. It encodes CASSLGQGRNSPLHF.

This clonotype was counted a few times. The genes are TRBV2 and TRBJ2-3, with D tentatively TRBD1 (5 bases). Germline V lookup: CDR1 SNHLY, CDR2 FYNNEI. Trimming took 4 bases from V and 5 from J, leaving 7 bases between them. The length of the CDR3 is 12 residues. CDR3 protein: CASSVQEDTQYF. The CDR3 coding sequence is TGTGCCAGCAGTGTACAGGAAGATACGCAGTATTTT. The variable domain in full, with the rest retrieved from reference TRBV2 and TRBJ2-3, is EPEVTQTPSHQVTQMGQEVILRCVPISNHLYFYWYRQILGQKVEFLVSFYNNEISEKSEIFDDQFSVERPDGSNFTLKIRSTKLEDSAMYFCASSVQEDTQYFGPGTRLTVL.

This chain links TRBV6-5 with TRBJ2-5; no clear D. Trimming shortened V by 6 bases and J by 2 bases, and 7 bases separated the two germline ends. Germline CDR1 MNHEY, CDR2 SVGAGI. This CDR3 is built from 12 residues. The CDR3 nucleotides read TGTGCCAGCAGGAATACTCAAGAGACCCAGTACTTC. Protein: CASRNTQETQYF.

This clonotype was counted at least ten times. The chain joins TRBV7-8 to TRBJ2-4; D is ambiguous. Germline V gene lookup returns CDR1 SGHVS and CDR2 FQNEAQ. The CDR3 loop spans 19 amino acids. V shed 5 bases and J shed 0 bases, with 23 bases lying between them. The CDR3: CASSQSSPAVLQAKNIQYF. The CDR3 DNA follows: TGTGCCAGCAGCCAGAGCTCCCCAGCTGTGCTTCAAGCCAAAAACATTCAGTACTTC.

In regard to this clonotype: A much larger clone differs by one base, so this may be a read error. The chain couples TRBV6-4 to TRBJ2-1; D might be TRBD1 (6 bases). V lost 6 bases to trimming and J lost 5 bases, with 17 bases between them. This CDR3 is 15 amino acids long. Germline CDR1 is MRHNA and CDR2 is SNTAGT. CDR3 sequence: CASSLAAGQHNEQFF. As DNA, the CDR3 is TGTGCCAGCAGCCTCGCGGCAGGACAGCACAATGAGCAGTTCTTC.

This clonotype came up a few times. The J gene is TRBJ1-1, the V gene TRBV18; D is undetermined. Trimming left V 3 bases short and J 6 bases short, with 14 bases between. This CDR3 region has 14 residues. Germline V gene lookup returns CDR1 KGHSH and CDR2 LQKENI. The chain's CDR3 is CASSPLTTHPEAFF. In nucleotides, the CDR3 is TGTGCCAGCTCACCTCTGACAACTCACCCTGAAGCTTTCTTT.

The chain is built from TRBV7-9 and TRBJ1-1; D call uncertain. Germline values: CDR1 SEHNR, CDR2 FQNEAQ (reference sequence). The germline V and J ends were trimmed by 6 bases and 5 bases, with 13 bases remaining between them. CDR3 length: 13 amino acids. The DNA for the CDR3 is TGTGCCAGCAGACCGACCCCAGAAACTGAAGCTTTCTTT. This translates into CASRPTPETEAFF.

The CDR3 here is CASSRIAEQYF. CDR3 DNA: TGTGCCAGCTCCCGAATCGCCGAGCAGTACTTC. The chain has TRBV7-9 and TRBJ2-7; D remains unclear. V was cut by 8 bases and J by 6 bases, with 11 bases left in between. There are 11 residues in the CDR3. Per germline, CDR1 SEHNR and CDR2 FQNEAQ (reference sequence).

This clonotype was recorded at least ten times. The chain carries TRBV20-1 and TRBJ2-2; tentative D call: TRBD2 (5 bases). The CDR3 is 12 residues long. V lost 3 bases and J 7 bases, leaving 9 bases between the germline ends. Per germline, CDR1 DFQATT and CDR2 SNEGSKA (reference sequence). This CDR3 is CSASTGIGELFF. CDR3 in DNA: TGCAGTGCTAGTACGGGAATCGGGGAGCTGTTTTTT.

The rearrangement links TRBV9 to TRBJ2-2; 10 bases line up with TRBD2. The V segment lost 4 bases and the J segment 6 bases; nucleotides outside the gene matches: 18. There are 19 residues in the CDR3. Per the germline V gene, CDR1 is SGDLS and CDR2 is YYNGEE. CDR3 in amino acids: CASSMRSAGGYDKAGELFF. The CDR3, as DNA: TGTGCCAGCAGCATGCGCTCAGCGGGGGGGTACGATAAGGCCGGGGAGCTGTTTTTT. Full variable domain (outside the CDR3, taken from reference TRBV9 and TRBJ2-2): DSGVTQTPKHLITATGQRVTLRCSPRSGDLSVYWYQQSLDQGLQFLIQYYNGEERAKGNILERFSAQQFPDLHSELNLSSLELGDSALYFCASSMRSAGGYDKAGELFFGEGSRLTVL.

This CDR3 is CASSLGATGSTEAFF. The CDR3 nucleotides read TGTGCCAGCAGCTTAGGGGCGACGGGGAGCACTGAAGCTTTCTTT. The chain joins TRBV7-2 to TRBJ1-1; unclear D gene. From germline, CDR1 is SGHTA and CDR2 FQGNSA. V was cut by 1 base and J by 4 bases, with 13 bases left in between. There are 15 residues in the CDR3.